Listed below are T cell receptor beta chains from one sample, sequenced in a study of shared clonotypes between healthy human individuals. Libraries were prepared by immunoSEQ multiplex PCR; TCRdb keeps only in-frame clonotypes and omits some of them. The profile shows about 2.1 million clones, about 94% of them singletons. The material sequenced was naive CD8+ T cells from PBMCs. These receptors all stem from a man younger than 35 in good health. Some clones in this sample may be carry-over from other donors' samples. Both conserved end residues are part of each CDR3. A D gene is named only where the DNA matches it firmly. A clone size is listed for some rows: how often the clone was seen (once, few, many), or a class if it is expanded.

V gene	clone size	D gene	J gene	CDR3 DNA	CDR3 protein
TRBV7-9	NA	TRBD1	TRBJ2-7	TGTGCCAGCAGCTTAGCGGGGACAGGTAACTCCTACGAGCAGTACTTC	CASSLAGTGNSYEQYF
TRBV6-5	NA	TRBD1	TRBJ2-2	TGTGCCAGCAGTTACACCCATCCCGGGACAGGGGGACGGCTGTTTTTT	CASSYTHPGTGGRLFF
TRBV28	once	NA	TRBJ2-1	TGTGCCAGCAGTTTATTAGGGAATGAGCAGTTCTTC	CASSLLGNEQFF
TRBV4-3	NA	NA	TRBJ2-1	TGCGCCAGCAGCCAGGAACCGGGACTGGGGCCCGGGGAGCAGTTCTTC	CASSQEPGLGPGEQFF
TRBV27	NA	NA	TRBJ2-7	TGTGCCAGCAGTTTAAGGGCCCCCTACGAGCAGTACTTC	CASSLRAPYEQYF
TRBV6-6	once	NA	TRBJ2-7	TGTGCCAGCAGGCAGCTGGAGGGGTCCTACGAGCAGTACTTC	CASRQLEGSYEQYF
TRBV6-4	NA	TRBD1	TRBJ2-1	TGTGCCAGCAGTGACTTTGCAGGGGGCCGGGAGCAGTTCTTC	CASSDFAGGREQFF
TRBV10-3	NA	TRBD2	TRBJ2-3	TGTGCCTGCGGACTAGCGAGGGGAGATACGCAGTATTTT	CACGLARGDTQYF
TRBV10-2	NA	TRBD2	TRBJ2-1	TGCGCCAGCAGGGGGACTAGCGGGAGCGATGAGCAGTTCTTC	CASRGTSGSDEQFF
TRBV5-1	NA	NA	TRBJ2-7	TGCGCCAGCAGCCAAAGCAGGGGATCCTACGAGCAGTACTTC	CASSQSRGSYEQYF
TRBV7-3	NA	NA	TRBJ2-3	TGTGCCAGCAGCCCTTCCCTAATGGATACGCAGTATTTT	CASSPSLMDTQYF
TRBV9	NA	NA	TRBJ2-2	TGTGCCAGCAGCGCTCCCGTGGGGGTCGGGGAGCTGTTTTTT	CASSAPVGVGELFF
TRBV5-1	NA	NA	TRBJ1-1	TGCGCCAGCAGCTTGGAAGGGGTTACTGAAGCTTTCTTT	CASSLEGVTEAFF
TRBV7-6	NA	NA	TRBJ2-7	TGTGCCAGCAGCCCCTTGGAGGGTACCTACGAGCAGTACTTC	CASSPLEGTYEQYF
TRBV7-9	NA	NA	TRBJ2-5	TGTGCCAGCAGCTTGGGTCTTTCAGGAGAGACCCAGTACTTC	CASSLGLSGETQYF
TRBV5-6	NA	NA	TRBJ1-1	TGTGCCAGCAGTCCGGGGATTAAGGACACTGAAGCTTTCTTT	CASSPGIKDTEAFF
TRBV7-9	NA	NA	TRBJ2-7	TGTGCCAGCAGCTTTTTTCACTACGAGCAGTACTTC	CASSFFHYEQYF
TRBV7-3	NA	NA	TRBJ2-4	TGTGCCAGCAGCCTTGGTGTAGGGTCCAAAAACATTCAGTACTTC	CASSLGVGSKNIQYF
TRBV6-5	NA	NA	TRBJ1-5	TGTGCCAGCAGTTACTCGAGCAAGAGCAATCAGCCCCAGCATTTT	CASSYSSKSNQPQHF
TRBV5-6	NA	NA	TRBJ2-7	TGTGCCAGCAGCAAGGACTGGGACGAGCAGTACTTC	CASSKDWDEQYF
TRBV28	NA	NA	TRBJ2-5	TGTGCCAGCAGATCCCCGAAGGTTAGGGAGACCCAGTACTTC	CASRSPKVRETQYF
TRBV7-9	NA	TRBD2	TRBJ2-4	TGTGCCAGCAGCCTTAGCGGGAGGGCACACATTCAGTACTTC	CASSLSGRAHIQYF
TRBV6-5	once	NA	TRBJ2-5	TGTGCCAGCAGTTACTCTGGGGGTTCCCAAGAGACCCAGTACTTC	CASSYSGGSQETQYF
TRBV27	NA	NA	TRBJ1-2	TGTGCCAGCAGTTTAACCCAGGGACTACTATTCGGCTACACCTTC	CASSLTQGLLFGYTF
TRBV5-1	once	NA	TRBJ2-7	TGCGCCAGCAGCTTGGTGCAGGGAGACTACGAGCAGTACTTC	CASSLVQGDYEQYF
TRBV9	NA	NA	TRBJ2-3	TGTGCCAGCAGCGGCGGGACAGTCAGAGATACGCAGTATTTT	CASSGGTVRDTQYF
TRBV27	NA	TRBD2	TRBJ2-1	TGTGCCAGCAGTAACCAGCGGGAGCGCCTCCTCAGCTCCTACAATGAGCAGTTCTTC	CASSNQRERLLSSYNEQFF
TRBV14	NA	TRBD2	TRBJ2-7	TGTGCCAGCAGCCAAGCGCGCGGGAGATCGTACGAGCAGTACTTC	CASSQARGRSYEQYF
TRBV5-4	NA	TRBD1	TRBJ2-7	TGTGCCAGCAGCCCGGGACAGGGAGCCTACGAGCAGTACTTC	CASSPGQGAYEQYF
TRBV7-9	NA	TRBD2	TRBJ2-5	TGTGCCAGCAGCTTAGACGGACTAGCAGGGACCCAGTACTTC	CASSLDGLAGTQYF
TRBV7-8	NA	NA	TRBJ2-1	TGTGCCAGCAGCCCTGCCGAGGGCTGGAACAATGAGCAGTTCTTC	CASSPAEGWNNEQFF
TRBV7-9	NA	TRBD2	TRBJ2-3	TGTGCCAGCAGCCCCCGGGGTAGCGGGAGCACAGATACGCAGTATTTT	CASSPRGSGSTDTQYF
TRBV27	NA	NA	TRBJ1-3	TGTGCCAGCAGTTTTACGGGGGCTGGAAACACCATATATTTT	CASSFTGAGNTIYF
TRBV6-5	NA	TRBD1	TRBJ2-1	TGTGCCAGCAGTATAACGGGACAGGACTACAATGAGCAGTTCTTC	CASSITGQDYNEQFF
TRBV5-6	NA	NA	TRBJ1-2	TGTGCCAGCAGCTTGGGTTCGTCAGGCCATGGCTACACCTTC	CASSLGSSGHGYTF
TRBV28	NA	NA	TRBJ2-5	TGTGCCAGCTCGGGCAGGGAGGATGCTGAGACCCAGTACTTC	CASSGREDAETQYF
TRBV5-1	NA	NA	TRBJ2-7	TGCGCCAGCAGCTTGGAGTCCAGCTACGAGCAGTACTTC	CASSLESSYEQYF
TRBV28	NA	NA	TRBJ1-5	TGTGCCAGCAGTTTATCCCCGGGGAGCAATCAGCCCCAGCATTTT	CASSLSPGSNQPQHF
TRBV6-4	NA	TRBD1	TRBJ1-1	TGTGCCAGCAGCGGAAGGACAGGGGGCGGAAGAGAGAACACTGAAGCTTTCTTT	CASSGRTGGGRENTEAFF
TRBV7-9	NA	TRBD2	TRBJ2-1	TGTGCCAGCAGCAATAGCGGGAACTCCTACAATGAGCAGTTCTTC	CASSNSGNSYNEQFF
TRBV2	NA	TRBD1	TRBJ2-7	TGTGCCAGAGGGGACAGAAGCTACGAGCAGTACTTC	CARGDRSYEQYF
TRBV28	NA	TRBD1	TRBJ1-1	TGTGCCAGCAGTTACTCCGGGACAGGGACCGATTCTGCTTTCTTT	CASSYSGTGTDSAFF
TRBV9	NA	NA	TRBJ2-5	TGTGCCAGCAGCGGACCTAAGTTGTACTTC	CASSGPKLYF
TRBV9	NA	NA	TRBJ2-7	TGTGCCAGCAGCGTAGGGGGGAGCACCTACGAGCAGTACTTC	CASSVGGSTYEQYF
TRBV19	once	NA	TRBJ1-1	TGTGCCAGTAGTTTCCTCCGGGACGGAATCATGAACACTGAAGCTTTCTTT	CASSFLRDGIMNTEAFF
TRBV28	many	NA	TRBJ2-1	TGTGCCAGCAGTTTCAATGAGCAGTTCTTC	CASSFNEQFF
TRBV2	NA	NA	TRBJ1-1	TGTGCCAGCAGTGATGTGGGGACGCTAGTCGAAGCTTTCTTT	CASSDVGTLVEAFF
TRBV5-1	NA	TRBD2	TRBJ2-2	TGCGCCAGCAGCTTGGGACTAGCGGGCAGAACCGGGGAGCTGTTTTTT	CASSLGLAGRTGELFF
TRBV29-1	NA	TRBD2	TRBJ2-3	TGCAGCGTTGGAGCTAGCGGGAGCACAGATACGCAGTATTTT	CSVGASGSTDTQYF
TRBV11-3	NA	NA	TRBJ2-7	TGTGCCAGCAGCTTAGAGGGACAACACTACGAGCAGTACTTC	CASSLEGQHYEQYF
TRBV30	NA	NA	TRBJ1-2	TGTGCCTGGAGGATGAGACAGTCATCAGTCTATGGCTACACCTTC	CAWRMRQSSVYGYTF
TRBV27	once	TRBD2	TRBJ2-1	TGTGCCAGCAGTCCCATACTAGCGGGAGGGCCCAATGAGCAGTTCTTC	CASSPILAGGPNEQFF
TRBV5-1	NA	NA	TRBJ2-5	TGCGCCAGCAGCTTCTACGTTCAGGGCCGAGAGACCCAGTACTTC	CASSFYVQGRETQYF